This T cell receptor (beta chain) appears in the sequencing data of a study of blood T cells in healthy people across ages. With a J-beta primer mix and a sample-barcoded 5' primer, a second PCR ran roughly 6 to 12 cycles. A template-switch adaptor containing 12 random nucleotides labeled each cDNA molecule. TCRdb recomputed calls from the 5' RACE reads with MiXCR, one row per CDR3 protein. This sample has about 1,800,000 distinct CDR3 sequences, with over 25% found just once. The clonotype comes from a woman between 25 and 40 years old in good health. The specimen sequenced was blood.

The chain's CDR3 is CASTLSGAGGTYEQYF. The CDR3 DNA reads TGTGCCAGCACCCTATCCGGGGCAGGGGGTACCTACGAGCAGTACTTC. V and J are TRBV11-2 and TRBJ2-4; TRBD1 matches 7 bases. Matching the DNA end better, TRBJ2-7 makes the J call doubtful. The germline CDR1 and CDR2 sequences are SGHAT and FQNNGV. The CDR3 is 16 residues long.